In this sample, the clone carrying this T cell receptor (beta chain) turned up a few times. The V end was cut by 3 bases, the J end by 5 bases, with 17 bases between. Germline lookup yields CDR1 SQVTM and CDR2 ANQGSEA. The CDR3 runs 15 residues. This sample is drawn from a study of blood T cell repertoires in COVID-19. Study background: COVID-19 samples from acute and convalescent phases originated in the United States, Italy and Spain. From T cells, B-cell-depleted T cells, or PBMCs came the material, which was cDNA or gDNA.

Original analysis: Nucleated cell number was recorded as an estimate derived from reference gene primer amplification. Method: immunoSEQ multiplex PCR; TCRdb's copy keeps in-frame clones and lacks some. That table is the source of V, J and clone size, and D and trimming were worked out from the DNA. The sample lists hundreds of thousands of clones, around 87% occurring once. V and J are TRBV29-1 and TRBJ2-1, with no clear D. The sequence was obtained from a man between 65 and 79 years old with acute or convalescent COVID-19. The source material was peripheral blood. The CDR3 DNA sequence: TGCAGCGTTGAGGCTAGAACGGGTTTTAACAATGAGCAGTTCTTC. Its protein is CSVEARTGFNNEQFF.